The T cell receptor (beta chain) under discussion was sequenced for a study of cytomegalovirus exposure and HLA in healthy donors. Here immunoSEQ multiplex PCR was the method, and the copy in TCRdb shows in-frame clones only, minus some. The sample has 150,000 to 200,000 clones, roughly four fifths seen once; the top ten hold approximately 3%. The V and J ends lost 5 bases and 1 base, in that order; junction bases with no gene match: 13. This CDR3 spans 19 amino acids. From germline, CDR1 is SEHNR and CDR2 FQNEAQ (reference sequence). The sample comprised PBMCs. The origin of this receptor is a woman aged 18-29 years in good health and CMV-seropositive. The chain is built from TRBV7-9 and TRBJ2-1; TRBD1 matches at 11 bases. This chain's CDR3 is CASSLPGQGGQGSYNEQFF. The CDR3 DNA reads TGTGCCAGCAGCCTACCGGGACAGGGGGGGCAGGGATCCTACAATGAGCAGTTCTTC.